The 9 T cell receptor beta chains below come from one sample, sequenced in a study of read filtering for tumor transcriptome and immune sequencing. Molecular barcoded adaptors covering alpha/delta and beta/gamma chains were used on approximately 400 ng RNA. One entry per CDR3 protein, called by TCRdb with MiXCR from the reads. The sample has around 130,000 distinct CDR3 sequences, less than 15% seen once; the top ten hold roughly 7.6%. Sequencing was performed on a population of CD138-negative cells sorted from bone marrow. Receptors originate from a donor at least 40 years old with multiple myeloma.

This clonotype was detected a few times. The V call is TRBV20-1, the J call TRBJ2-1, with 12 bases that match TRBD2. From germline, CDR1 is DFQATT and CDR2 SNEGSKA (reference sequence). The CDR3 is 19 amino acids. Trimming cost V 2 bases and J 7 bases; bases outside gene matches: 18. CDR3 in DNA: TGCAGTGCTAGATCCTATTCTAGCGGGAGGGCCGAAAATTGGAATGAGCAGTTCTTC. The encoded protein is CSARSYSSGRAENWNEQFF.

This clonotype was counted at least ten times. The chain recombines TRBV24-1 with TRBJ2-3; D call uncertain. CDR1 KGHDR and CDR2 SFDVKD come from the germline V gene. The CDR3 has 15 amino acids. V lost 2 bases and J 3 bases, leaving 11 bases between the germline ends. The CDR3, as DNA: TGTGCCACCAGTGATTCGTTATCTAGGACAGATACGCAGTATTTT. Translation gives CATSDSLSRTDTQYF.

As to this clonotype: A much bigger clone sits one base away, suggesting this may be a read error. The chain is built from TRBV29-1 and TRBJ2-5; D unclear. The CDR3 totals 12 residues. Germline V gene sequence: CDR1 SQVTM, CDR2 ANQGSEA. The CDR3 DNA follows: TGCGGCGTCCGGGCCAGTCAAGAGACCCAGTACTTC. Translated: CGVRASQETQYF.

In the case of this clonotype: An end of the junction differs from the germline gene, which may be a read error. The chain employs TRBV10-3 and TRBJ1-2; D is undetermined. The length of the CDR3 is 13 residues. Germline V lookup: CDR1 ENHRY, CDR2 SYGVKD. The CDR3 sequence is CDTTEGSNYSYTF. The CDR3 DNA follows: TGTGACACAACTGAGGGTTCTAACTATAGCTACACCTTC.

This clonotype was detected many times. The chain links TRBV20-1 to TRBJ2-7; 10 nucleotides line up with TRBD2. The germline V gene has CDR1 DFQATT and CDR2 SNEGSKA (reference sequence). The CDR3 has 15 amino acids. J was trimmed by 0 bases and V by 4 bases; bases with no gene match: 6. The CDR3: CSATSGLAASYEQYF. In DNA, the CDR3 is TGCAGTGCTACTTCAGGACTAGCGGCCTCCTACGAGCAGTACTTC.

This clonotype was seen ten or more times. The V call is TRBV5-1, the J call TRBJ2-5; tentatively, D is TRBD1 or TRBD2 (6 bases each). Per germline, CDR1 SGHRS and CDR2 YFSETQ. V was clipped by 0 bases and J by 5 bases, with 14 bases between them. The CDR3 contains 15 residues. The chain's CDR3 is CASSLDGGPGETQYF. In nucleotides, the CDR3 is TGCGCCAGCAGCTTGGATGGGGGGCCGGGGGAGACCCAGTACTTC.

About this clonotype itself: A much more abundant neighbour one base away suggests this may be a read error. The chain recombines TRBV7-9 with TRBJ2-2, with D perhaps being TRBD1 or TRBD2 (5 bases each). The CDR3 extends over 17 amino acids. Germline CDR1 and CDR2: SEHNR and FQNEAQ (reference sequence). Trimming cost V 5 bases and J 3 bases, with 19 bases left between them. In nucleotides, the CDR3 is TGTGCCAGCAGCATAACGCACGGGGCTGAGGACACCGGGGAGCTGTTTTTT. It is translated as CASSITHGAEDTGELFF. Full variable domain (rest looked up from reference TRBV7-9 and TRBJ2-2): DTGVSQNPRHKITKRGQNVTFRCDPISEHNRLYWYRQTLGQGPEFLTYFQNEAQLEKSRLLSDRFSAERPKGSFSTLEIQRTEQGDSAMYLCASSITHGAEDTGELFFGEGSRLTVL.

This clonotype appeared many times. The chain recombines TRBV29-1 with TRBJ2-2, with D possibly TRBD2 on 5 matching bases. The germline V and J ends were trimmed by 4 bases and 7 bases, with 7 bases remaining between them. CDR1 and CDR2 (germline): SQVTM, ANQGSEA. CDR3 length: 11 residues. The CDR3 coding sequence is TGCAGCGTTGCTAGCCGCGGGGAGCTGTTTTTT. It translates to CSVASRGELFF.

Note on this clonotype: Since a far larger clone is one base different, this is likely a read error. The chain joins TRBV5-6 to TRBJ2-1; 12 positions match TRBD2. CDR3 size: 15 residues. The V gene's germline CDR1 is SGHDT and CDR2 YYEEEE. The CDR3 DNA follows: TGTGCCAGCAGCTTCACTAGCGGGAGGTACAATGAGCGGTTCTTC. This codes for CASSFTSGRYNERFF.